This T cell receptor beta chain comes out of a study of a mutant IDH1 vaccine in newly diagnosed glioma. About this clone: Its antigen is unknown.

The germline V gene has CDR1 GTSNPN and CDR2 SVGIG (reference sequence). There are 16 residues in the CDR3. V was trimmed by 2 bases and J by 0 bases, leaving 15 bases between them. Time point in this sample: week 35, safety follow-up. In the vaccine, a single dose held 300 ug of the mutant IDH1 20-mer peptide, along with topical imiquimod. Libraries were prepared by immunoSEQ multiplex PCR; TCRdb keeps only in-frame clonotypes and omits some of them. The top ten clones hold 31% of a sample with about 26,000 clones, around 78% of them seen once. Material: PBMCs, obtained from a glioma patient whose treatment included an IDH1 peptide vaccine. The origin of this receptor is a man aged 30-40 years with glioma. V gene TRBV30 combines with J gene TRBJ2-3, with a tentative D call TRBD1 (6 bases). The DNA for the CDR3 is TGTGCCTGGAGTCGCTTTTCGGACAGTAGCACAGATACGCAGTATTTT. This gives the protein CAWSRFSDSSTDTQYF. The full variable domain, completed using reference TRBV30 and TRBJ2-3, is SQTIHQWPATLVQPVGSPLSLECTVEGTSNPNLYWYRQAAGRGLQLLFYSVGIGQISSEVPQNLSASRPQDRQFILSSKKLLLSDSGFYLCAWSRFSDSSTDTQYFGPGTRLTVL.